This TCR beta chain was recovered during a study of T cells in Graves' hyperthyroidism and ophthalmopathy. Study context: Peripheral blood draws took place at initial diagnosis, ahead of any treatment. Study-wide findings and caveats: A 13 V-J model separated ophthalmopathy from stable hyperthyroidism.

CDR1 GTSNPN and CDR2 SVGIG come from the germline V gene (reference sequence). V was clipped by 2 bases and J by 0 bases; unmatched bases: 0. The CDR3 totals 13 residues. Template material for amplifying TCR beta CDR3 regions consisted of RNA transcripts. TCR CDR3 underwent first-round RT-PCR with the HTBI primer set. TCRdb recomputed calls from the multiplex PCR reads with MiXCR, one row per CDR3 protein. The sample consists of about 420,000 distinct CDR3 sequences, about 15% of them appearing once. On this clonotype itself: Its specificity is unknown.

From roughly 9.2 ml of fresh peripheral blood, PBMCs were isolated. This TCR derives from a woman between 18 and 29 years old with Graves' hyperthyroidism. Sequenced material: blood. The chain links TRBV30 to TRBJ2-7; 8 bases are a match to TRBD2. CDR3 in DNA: TGTGCCTGGAGTAGCGGGAGCTCCTACGAGCAGTACTTC. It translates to CAWSSGSSYEQYF.